A selection of T cell receptor beta chains follows, all from one sample in a study of T-cell reconstitution after alpha-beta-depleted transplantation in children. TCRdb itself ran the PCR reads through MiXCR, one entry per CDR3 protein. Seen here are about 610,000 distinct CDR3 sequences, roughly a tenth observed once, and the top ten hold 4% to 5%. The sequencing here drew on PBMCs from the stem cell graft donor, taken from the stem cell graft. These receptors came from a human donor who donated a stem cell graft to a child with acute myeloid leukemia. Both conserved end residues are part of each CDR3. D genes are given only for firm matches. Size is omitted from some rows. Given values are once, few, many or a class for expanded clones.

d_call,v_call,clone_size,cdr3_aa
TRBD2,TRBV3-1,many,CASSPGLAGVAQYF
TRBD2,TRBV6-2/TRBV6-3,few,CASSYPGLAGRVADTQYF
-,TRBV6-1,-,CASSLGDSPLHF
-,TRBV28,-,CASSPQGYNTEAFF
-,TRBV20-1,few,CSARDRGGATYEQYF
-,TRBV29-1,many,CSGDTQYF
-,TRBV18,many,CASSTGLQETQYF
TRBD2,TRBV3-1,many,CASSPGRETKNIQYF
-,TRBV20-1,few,CSASWRGILGEQYF
-,TRBV29-1,many,CSVVLERETQYF
-,TRBV18,many,CASSPPGYKFF
-,TRBV4-1,few,CASSQEGQNYEQYF
TRBD1,TRBV6-6,few,CASWGQGDGYTF
-,TRBV20-1,few,CSAFRGNQPQHF
-,TRBV29-1,-,CSVAGSGPTDTQYF
-,TRBV12-3/TRBV12-4,-,CASSPTRAEGLDTQYF
-,TRBV29-1,many,CSVVQGRGYNEQFF
-,TRBV7-2,-,CASSLVGSPYEQYF
TRBD2,TRBV7-9,few,CASSLRLAAYNEQFF
-,TRBV27,many,CASSLYRGSSYEQYF
TRBD2,TRBV6-5,-,CASSYWLAGGRKETQYF
TRBD2,TRBV20-1,many,CSARDPASGPYEQYF
-,TRBV30,-,CLCARRAGGTEAFF
-,TRBV3-1,-,CASSHRAGTSGNTIYF
TRBD1,TRBV5-6,few,CASSLSTRTGSYGYTF
TRBD1,TRBV7-8,-,CASSDRGKNEQYF
TRBD2,TRBV20-1,many,CSARDVGLAGGLYEQYF
-,TRBV6-2/TRBV6-3,many,CASSYSGGRVEQYF
-,TRBV2,-,CASKGGLTADEQYF
-,TRBV29-1,many,CSVEDSQSSGANVLTF
-,TRBV29-1,many,CSVGLVAGQPQHF
TRBD2,TRBV5-1,few,CASSPTIAGPTGELFF